The 26 T cell receptor beta chains given below trace back to one sample, sequenced in a study of shared clonotypes between healthy human individuals. Using immunoSEQ multiplex PCR, the repertoire was profiled, and TCRdb retains in-frame clones only, with some absent. The data contain 2 million or so clones, just under 95% of them singletons. CD8 cells classed as naive were CD45RO-negative and positively selected for CCR7, excluding terminally differentiated effector memory CD45RA+ cells. Specimen: naive CD8+ T cells sorted from blood. All receptors derive from a man between 18 and 35 years old in good health.

This chain uses TRBV7-8 with TRBJ2-5; TRBD1 aligns across 8 bases. This CDR3 has 15 residues. V dropped 5 bases and J dropped 2; count of bases not matched to a gene: 7. Germline-derived CDR1 and CDR2 are SGHVS and FQNEAQ. The chain's CDR3 is CASSPRDRTQETQYF. The CDR3 coding sequence is TGTGCCAGCAGCCCTAGGGACAGGACGCAAGAGACCCAGTACTTC.

This sequence joins TRBV28 and TRBJ1-2; the D is unclear. Germline V CDR1 and CDR2: MDHEN, SYDVKM. Deletions cut 3 bases from V and 4 bases from J, with 6 bases between. The CDR3 runs to 12 residues. CDR3 loop: CASSFGGYGYTF. In DNA form, the CDR3 reads TGTGCCAGCAGTTTTGGAGGCTATGGCTACACCTTC.

The chain joins TRBV6-5 to TRBJ1-1, with D maybe TRBD1 (6 bases). Germline CDR1 is MNHEY and CDR2 is SVGAGI. The CDR3 contains 14 residues. V dropped 2 bases and J dropped 8 bases, with 15 bases sitting between them. This chain's CDR3 is CASSYTIGQIEAFF. CDR3 in DNA: TGTGCCAGCAGTTACACGATCGGACAGATAGAAGCTTTCTTT.

As concerns this clone: Other nucleotide sequences from this sample produce the same CDR3. The chain employs TRBV9 and TRBJ2-3; TRBD2 matches at 11 bases. Germline values: CDR1 SGDLS, CDR2 YYNGEE. There are 17 residues in the CDR3. The trim removed 0 bases at V and 2 bases at J, leaving 5 bases unmatched. The CDR3 DNA reads as TGTGCCAGCAGCGTAGAAGGTAGCGGGGGGGCCACAGATACGCAGTATTTT. This sequence encodes CASSVEGSGGATDTQYF.

The gene calls are TRBV10-1 and TRBJ2-2; no firm D call. Deletions cut 4 bases from V and 6 bases from J, with 9 bases between. This CDR3 has 13 residues. CDR1 is WNHNN and CDR2 is SYGVQD in the germline V gene (reference sequence). This chain's CDR3 is CASSATPSGELFF. For the CDR3, the DNA is TGCGCCAGCAGTGCGACCCCCTCCGGGGAGCTGTTTTTT.

This rearrangement joins TRBV25-1 to TRBJ1-3, with D hard to call. Germline V gene lookup returns CDR1 MGHDK and CDR2 SYGVNS. V was shortened by 1 base and J by 0 bases, with 7 bases between the two germline ends. The CDR3 runs 15 residues. The DNA of the CDR3 is TGTGCCAGCAGTGAATCGTCCAGCTCTGGAAACACCATATATTTT. It yields the protein CASSESSSSGNTIYF. The full variable domain, in which reference TRBV25-1 and TRBJ1-3 provide the parts outside the CDR3, is EADIYQTPRYLVIGTGKKITLECSQTMGHDKMYWYQQDPGMELHLIHYSYGVNSTEKGDLSSESTVSRIRTEHFPLTLESARPSHTSQYLCASSESSSSGNTIYFGEGSWLTVV.

The chain recombines TRBV10-3 with TRBJ1-2; D ambiguous. This CDR3 is 14 amino acids long. Trimming cost V 3 bases and J 4 bases, with 12 bases left between them. CDR1 ENHRY and CDR2 SYGVKD come from the germline V gene. CDR3 sequence (DNA): TGTGCCATCAGTGACGGCGACGGAGTCTATGGCTACACCTTC. Translation gives CAISDGDGVYGYTF.

The rearrangement uses TRBV13 and TRBJ2-1, with D tentatively TRBD2 (5 bases). The CDR3 totals 12 residues. The V and J ends lost 1 base and 13 bases respectively, with 11 bases between them. In germline, CDR1 is PRHDT, CDR2 FYEKMQ (reference sequence). CDR3 residues: CASSLELEPQFF. CDR3 in DNA: TGTGCCAGCAGCTTAGAACTAGAACCTCAGTTCTTC. The whole variable domain, remainder taken from reference TRBV13 and TRBJ2-1, is AAGVIQSPRHLIKEKRETATLKCYPIPRHDTVYWYQQGPGQDPQFLISFYEKMQSDKGSIPDRFSAQQFSDYHSELNMSSLELGDSALYFCASSLELEPQFFGPGTRLTVL.

This clone has just one count. V and J are TRBV25-1 and TRBJ2-2; 8 bases agree with TRBD2. This CDR3 is 14 amino acids long. With 8 bases clipped from V and 7 bases from J, the junction kept 9 bases outside the gene matches. Germline lookup yields CDR1 MGHDK and CDR2 SYGVNS. CDR3 nucleotides: TGTGCCAGCGACGGGAGGGAGGCGGGCGGGGAGCTGTTTTTT. As protein: CASDGREAGGELFF.

The genes are TRBV7-2 and TRBJ1-1, with a weak D call TRBD1 (6 bases). The CDR3 sequence is 12 residues long. Germline V gene sequence: CDR1 SGHTA, CDR2 FQGNSA. V was pared by 5 bases and J by 11 bases, with 15 bases between. In nucleotides, the CDR3 is TGTGCCAGCAGCCACCCAGGGGACCTCGCTTTCTTT. Protein product: CASSHPGDLAFF.

V and J are TRBV19 and TRBJ2-7, with TRBD1 matching over 10 bases. The CDR3 totals 15 residues. The V and J ends lost 5 bases and 0 bases, in that order; junction bases with no gene match: 4. Germline V gives CDR1 LNHDA, CDR2 SQIVND (reference sequence). The CDR3 DNA follows: TGTGCCAGTAGTCCGGGACAGGGGTTCTCCTACGAGCAGTACTTC. Its protein is CASSPGQGFSYEQYF.

J is TRBJ2-1 and V is TRBV11-2, with TRBD2 as a possible D gene (6 bases). V was pared by 1 base and J by 3 bases, with 13 bases between. CDR1 and CDR2 from the germline V gene are SGHAT and FQNNGV. The length of the CDR3 is 16 residues. Here the CDR3 DNA reads TGTGCCAGCAGCTTAGTAGGCGGGACCGACTACAATGAGCAGTTCTTC. It translates to CASSLVGGTDYNEQFF.

Worth noting for this clone: Additional DNA sequences in this sample encode the identical CDR3. The chain links TRBV11-3 to TRBJ2-1; 11 bases map to TRBD2. With V trimmed by 5 bases and J by 4 bases, 4 bases remained unmatched. This CDR3 is 15 amino acids long. The germline V gene encodes CDR1 SGHNT and CDR2 YENEEA. The chain's CDR3 is CASSPGTSGYNEQFF. CDR3 coding DNA: TGTGCCAGCAGCCCCGGGACTAGCGGTTACAATGAGCAGTTCTTC. Based on the CDR3 plus reference TRBV11-3 and TRBJ2-1, the full variable domain is EAGVVQSPRYKIIEKKQPVAFWCNPISGHNTLYWYLQNLGQGPELLIRYENEEAVDDSQLPKDRFSAERLKGVDSTLKIQPAELGDSAVYLCASSPGTSGYNEQFFGPGTRLTVL.

This clone has only one observation. This chain connects TRBV28 to TRBJ1-1; 9 positions match TRBD1. CDR1 is MDHEN, CDR2 SYDVKM, per germline. This CDR3 is 15 amino acids long. The trim removed 1 base at V and 6 bases at J, leaving 6 bases unmatched. The CDR3 protein is CASSLSDRGYSEAFF. Written as DNA, the CDR3 is TGTGCCAGCAGTTTATCGGACAGGGGTTATTCTGAAGCTTTCTTT.

CDR3 protein: CASSSSGRAYEQYF. The CDR3, as DNA: TGTGCCAGCAGCTCTAGCGGGAGGGCCTACGAGCAGTACTTC. V gene TRBV13 combines with J gene TRBJ2-7, with TRBD2 identical over 12 bases. Unmatched junction bases numbered 0, after V lost 4 bases and J lost 2 bases. CDR1 is PRHDT, CDR2 FYEKMQ, per germline (reference sequence). The CDR3 contains 14 residues.

A note on this clone: In the same sample, other DNA sequences code for this CDR3. This chain uses TRBV27 with TRBJ2-7; D unclear. V was cut by 3 bases and J by 3 bases, with 9 bases left in between. This CDR3 contains 13 residues. CDR1 and CDR2 (germline): MNHEY, SMNVEV (reference sequence). The CDR3 DNA sequence: TGTGCCAGCAGTTTGGGCCCTGGCTACGAGCAGTACTTC. Protein sequence: CASSLGPGYEQYF.

The gene calls are TRBV27 and TRBJ2-7, with a weak D call TRBD1 (5 bases). The V and J ends lost 2 bases and 6 bases respectively, with 11 bases between them. The germline gives CDR1 MNHEY, CDR2 SMNVEV (reference sequence). The CDR3 runs 13 residues. CDR3 residues: CASSLGAAAEQYF. CDR3 in DNA: TGTGCCAGCAGTTTAGGGGCAGCTGCCGAGCAGTACTTC.

This clone occurred once. The chain employs TRBV7-9 and TRBJ2-7; D is perhaps TRBD2 (6 bases). The CDR3 covers 15 residues. The germline V and J ends were trimmed by 6 bases and 5 bases, with 20 bases remaining between them. From germline, CDR1 is SEHNR and CDR2 FQNEAQ (reference sequence). The CDR3 DNA follows: TGTGCCAGCAGTTATCTCGGCGGGGAAGTCGACGAGCAGTACTTC. This gives the protein CASSYLGGEVDEQYF. The variable domain in full, completed from reference TRBV7-9 and TRBJ2-7, reads DTGVSQNPRHKITKRGQNVTFRCDPISEHNRLYWYRQTLGQGPEFLTYFQNEAQLEKSRLLSDRFSAERPKGSFSTLEIQRTEQGDSAMYLCASSYLGGEVDEQYFGPGTRLTVT.

The chain links TRBV4-2 to TRBJ2-3; either TRBD1 or TRBD2 may supply D (5 bases each). Germline lookup yields CDR1 LGHNA and CDR2 YNFKEQ. V was pared by 4 bases and J by 4 bases, with 15 bases between. The CDR3 consists of 15 residues. The CDR3 DNA sequence: TGTGCCAGCAGCCCCCGGGACGCCGTTGCAGATACGCAGTATTTT. Residues: CASSPRDAVADTQYF.

The chain uses TRBV30 and TRBJ2-2; perhaps TRBD2 as D (5 bases). V shed 2 bases and J shed 6 bases, with 10 bases lying between them. This CDR3 has 13 amino acids. In germline, CDR1 is GTSNPN, CDR2 SVGIG (reference sequence). The CDR3 DNA reads TGTGCCTGGAGTCCGGACTGGGCCGGGGAGCTGTTTTTT. Translation: CAWSPDWAGELFF.

This clone was observed once. Other nucleotide sequences in the sample specify the same CDR3. The rearrangement links TRBV7-9 to TRBJ2-1, with a possible D match to TRBD1 (6 bases). CDR3 length: 12 amino acids. V shed 3 bases and J shed 7 bases, with 7 bases lying between them. CDR1 and CDR2 from the germline V gene are SEHNR and FQNEAQ (reference sequence). In DNA, the CDR3 is TGTGCCAGCAGCTTTCAGGGGAATGAGCAGTTCTTC. Translation: CASSFQGNEQFF.

This chain joins TRBV11-2 and TRBJ1-4; D ambiguous. This CDR3 has 11 residues. Trimming cost V 1 base and J 13 bases, with 7 bases left between them. Germline CDR1 is SGHAT and CDR2 is FQNNGV. CDR3 DNA: TGTGCCAGCAGCTTAGGGGAAGGACTGTTTTTT. This translates into CASSLGEGLFF.

This clone was recorded once. This chain links TRBV6-1 with TRBJ1-4; unclear D gene. The CDR3 contains 18 residues. Germline lookup yields CDR1 MNHNS and CDR2 SASEGT. V was shortened by 2 bases and J by 2 bases, with 18 bases between the two germline ends. The CDR3 spells CASSELAGSPGTNEKLFF. For the CDR3, the DNA is TGTGCCAGCAGTGAATTGGCAGGCTCCCCCGGGACTAATGAAAAACTGTTTTTT.

The rearrangement links TRBV27 to TRBJ2-7, with 11 nucleotides matching TRBD2. V gave up 7 bases and J gave up 2 bases; unmatched junction bases: 7. The CDR3 contains 15 residues. Germline CDR1 and CDR2: MNHEY and SMNVEV (reference sequence). DNA of the CDR3: TGTGCCAGCACACTATTAGCGGGAGGGACCTACGAGCAGTACTTC. Residues: CASTLLAGGTYEQYF.

This clone was detected once. The chain links TRBV14 to TRBJ2-7, with a tentative D call TRBD2 (6 bases). The V gene's germline CDR1 is SGHDN and CDR2 FVKESK. This CDR3 is 15 amino acids long. V was shortened by 1 base and J by 0 bases, with 10 bases between the two germline ends. In DNA, the CDR3 is TGTGCCAGCAGCCAAGGGGGAGGAGGCTCCTACGAGCAGTACTTC. This translates into CASSQGGGGSYEQYF.

V and J are TRBV7-2 and TRBJ1-1; D gene uncertain. Germline lookup yields CDR1 SGHTA and CDR2 FQGNSA. The CDR3 consists of 12 residues. Between the trimmed V and J ends, which lost 2 bases and 4 bases, there was a span of 5 bases. CDR3 nucleotides: TGTGCCAGCAGCTTATCGGCCACTGAAGCTTTCTTT. Amino acids: CASSLSATEAFF.